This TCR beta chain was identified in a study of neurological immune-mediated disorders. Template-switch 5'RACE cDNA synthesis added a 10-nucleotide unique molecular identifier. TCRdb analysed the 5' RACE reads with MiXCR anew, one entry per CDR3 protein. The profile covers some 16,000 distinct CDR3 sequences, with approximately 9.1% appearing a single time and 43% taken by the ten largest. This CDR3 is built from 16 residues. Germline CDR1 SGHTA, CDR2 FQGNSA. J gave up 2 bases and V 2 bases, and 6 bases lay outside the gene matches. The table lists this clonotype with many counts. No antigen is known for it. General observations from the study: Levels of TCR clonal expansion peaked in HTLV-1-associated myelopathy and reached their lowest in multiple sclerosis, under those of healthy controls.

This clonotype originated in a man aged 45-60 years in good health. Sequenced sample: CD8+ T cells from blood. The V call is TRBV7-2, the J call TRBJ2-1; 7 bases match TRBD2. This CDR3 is CASSLNLADTYNEQFF. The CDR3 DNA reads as TGTGCCAGCAGCTTAAACCTAGCGGATACCTACAATGAGCAGTTCTTC. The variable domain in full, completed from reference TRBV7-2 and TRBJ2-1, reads GAGVSQSPSNKVTEKGKDVELRCDPISGHTALYWYRQSLGQGLEFLIYFQGNSAPDKSGLPSDRFSAERTGGSVSTLTIQRTQQEDSAVYLCASSLNLADTYNEQFFGPGTRLTVL.